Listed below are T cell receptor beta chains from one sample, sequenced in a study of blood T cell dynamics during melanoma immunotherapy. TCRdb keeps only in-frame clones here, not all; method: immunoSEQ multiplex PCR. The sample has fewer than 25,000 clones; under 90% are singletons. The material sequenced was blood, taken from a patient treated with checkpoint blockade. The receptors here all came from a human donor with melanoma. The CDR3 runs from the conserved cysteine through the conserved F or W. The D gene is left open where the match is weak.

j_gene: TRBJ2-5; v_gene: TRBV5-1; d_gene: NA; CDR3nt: TGCGCCAGCAGCTCAGGGGTGGGGGAGACCCAGTACTTC; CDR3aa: CASSSGVGETQYF
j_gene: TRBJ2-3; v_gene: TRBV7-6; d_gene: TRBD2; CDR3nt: TGTGCCAGCAGCTTAGGGACTAGCGGTCCCGTCCCAGATACGCAGTATTTT; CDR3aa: CASSLGTSGPVPDTQYF
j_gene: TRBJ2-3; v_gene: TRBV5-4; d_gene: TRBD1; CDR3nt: TGTGCCAGCAGCTTGGTCGGGACAGCCGAGGATACGCAGTATTTT; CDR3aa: CASSLVGTAEDTQYF
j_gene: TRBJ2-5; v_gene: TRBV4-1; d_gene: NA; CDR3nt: TGCGCCAGCAGCCAAGATGCGACCAGTCGGGAGACCCAGTACTTC; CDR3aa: CASSQDATSRETQYF
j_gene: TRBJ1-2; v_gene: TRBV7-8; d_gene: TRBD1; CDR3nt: TGTGCCAGCAGCTACGTAGCAGGGGGCTATGGCTACACCTTC; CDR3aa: CASSYVAGGYGYTF
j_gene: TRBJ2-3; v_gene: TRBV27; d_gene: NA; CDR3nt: TGTGCCAGCAGCCGTTCCCCCACAGATACGCAGTATTTT; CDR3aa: CASSRSPTDTQYF
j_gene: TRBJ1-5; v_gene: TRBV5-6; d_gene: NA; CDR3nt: TGTGCCAGCAGCTTGGCCGCGGGCCAGCCCCAGCATTTT; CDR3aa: CASSLAAGQPQHF
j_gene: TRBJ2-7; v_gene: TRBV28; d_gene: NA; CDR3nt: TGTGCCAGCCTGACTGCCAACCGCTACGAGCAGTACTTC; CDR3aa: CASLTANRYEQYF
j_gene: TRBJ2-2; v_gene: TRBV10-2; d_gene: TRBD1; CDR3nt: TGCGCCAGCAGTCCTCCGGGACAGGGGCAAACCGGGGAGCTGTTTTTT; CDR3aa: CASSPPGQGQTGELFF
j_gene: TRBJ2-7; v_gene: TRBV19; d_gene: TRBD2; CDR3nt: TGTGCCAGTAGGTCGTCCCGACCGGGACTAGCGGCGTCCGACGAGCAGTACTTC; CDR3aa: CASRSSRPGLAASDEQYF
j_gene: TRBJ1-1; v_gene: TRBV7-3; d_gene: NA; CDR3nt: TGTGCCAGCAGCTTATATTGGAACACTGAAGCTTTCTTT; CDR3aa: CASSLYWNTEAFF
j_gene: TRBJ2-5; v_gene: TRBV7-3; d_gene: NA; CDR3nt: TGTGCCAGCAGCTTAACGCTCACTTCCAAAGAGACCCAGTACTTC; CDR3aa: CASSLTLTSKETQYF
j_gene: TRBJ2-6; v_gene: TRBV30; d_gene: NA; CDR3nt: TGTGCCTGGAGTGACGAATCTGGGGCCAACGTCCTGACTTTC; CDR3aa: CAWSDESGANVLTF
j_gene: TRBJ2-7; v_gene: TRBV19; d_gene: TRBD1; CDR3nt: TGTGCCAGTAGGCCCCGGGACAGAGCCTACGAGCAGTACTTC; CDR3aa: CASRPRDRAYEQYF
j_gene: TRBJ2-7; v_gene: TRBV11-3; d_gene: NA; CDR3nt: TGTGCCAGCAGCTTAAACACCATCTACGAGCAGTACTTC; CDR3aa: CASSLNTIYEQYF
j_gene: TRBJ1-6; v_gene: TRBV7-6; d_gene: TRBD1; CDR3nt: TGTGCCAGCAGCTTAGGGGGACAGATTAATTCACCCCTCCACTTT; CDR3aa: CASSLGGQINSPLHF
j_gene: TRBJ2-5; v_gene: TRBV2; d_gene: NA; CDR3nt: TGTGCCAGCAGGGTCACAACCTCACAAGAGACCCAGTACTTC; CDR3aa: CASRVTTSQETQYF
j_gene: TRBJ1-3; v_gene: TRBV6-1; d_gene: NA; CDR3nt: TGTGCCAGCAGTGAAACCAGGGGATTCATACCGGGAAACACCATATATTTT; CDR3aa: CASSETRGFIPGNTIYF
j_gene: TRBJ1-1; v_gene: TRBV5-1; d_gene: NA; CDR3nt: TGCGCCAGCAGCTTGAACCCCTCGGGTACTGAAGCTTTCTTT; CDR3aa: CASSLNPSGTEAFF
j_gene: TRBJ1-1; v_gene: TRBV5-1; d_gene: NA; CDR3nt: TGCGCCAGCAGCCCCGGGACATCGAACACTGAAGCTTTCTTT; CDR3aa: CASSPGTSNTEAFF
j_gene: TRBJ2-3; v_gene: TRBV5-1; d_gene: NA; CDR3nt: TGCGCCAGCAGCTTCGGGACGGCAATAGATACGCAGTATTTT; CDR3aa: CASSFGTAIDTQYF
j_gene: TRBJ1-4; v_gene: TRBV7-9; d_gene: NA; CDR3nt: TGTGCCAGCAGCTTAGCGTCGGTAAAGGGAGAAAAACTGTTTTTT; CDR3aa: CASSLASVKGEKLFF
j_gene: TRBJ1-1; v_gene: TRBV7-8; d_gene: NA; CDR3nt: TGTGCCAGCAGCTTAGTCACAGTTTCGAACACTGAAGCTTTCTTT; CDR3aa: CASSLVTVSNTEAFF
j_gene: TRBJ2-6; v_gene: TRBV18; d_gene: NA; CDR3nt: TGTGCCAGCTCACCACCGTGGGGCCCCGGGTCTGGGGCCAACGTCCTGACTTTC; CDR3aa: CASSPPWGPGSGANVLTF
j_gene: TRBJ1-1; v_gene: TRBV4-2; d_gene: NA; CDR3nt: TGTGCCAGCAGCCCTCCTGGACAGCACACTGAAGCTTTCTTT; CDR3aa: CASSPPGQHTEAFF
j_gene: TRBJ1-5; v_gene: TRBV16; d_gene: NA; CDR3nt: TGTGCCAGCAGTCTGACTAAAAATCAGCCCCAGCATTTT; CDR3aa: CASSLTKNQPQHF
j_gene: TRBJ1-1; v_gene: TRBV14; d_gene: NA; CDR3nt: TGTGCCAGCAGCAGACAGGAGAACACTGAAGCTTTCTTT; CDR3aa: CASSRQENTEAFF